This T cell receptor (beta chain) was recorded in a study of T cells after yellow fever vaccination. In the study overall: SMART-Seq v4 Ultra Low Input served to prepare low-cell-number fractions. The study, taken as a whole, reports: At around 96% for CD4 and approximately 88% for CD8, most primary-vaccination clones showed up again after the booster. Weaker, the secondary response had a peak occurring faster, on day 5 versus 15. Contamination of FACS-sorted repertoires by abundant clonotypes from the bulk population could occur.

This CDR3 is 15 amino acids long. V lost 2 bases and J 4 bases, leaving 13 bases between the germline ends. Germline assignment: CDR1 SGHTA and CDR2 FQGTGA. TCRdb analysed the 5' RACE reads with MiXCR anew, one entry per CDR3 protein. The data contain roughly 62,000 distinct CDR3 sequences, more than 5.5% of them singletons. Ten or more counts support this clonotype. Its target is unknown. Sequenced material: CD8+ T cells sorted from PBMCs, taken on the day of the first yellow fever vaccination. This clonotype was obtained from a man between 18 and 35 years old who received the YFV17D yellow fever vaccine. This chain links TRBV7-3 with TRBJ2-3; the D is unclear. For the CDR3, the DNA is TGTGCCAGCAGCTTAGATTCGCTGGGCGCAGATACGCAGTATTTT. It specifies CASSLDSLGADTQYF.